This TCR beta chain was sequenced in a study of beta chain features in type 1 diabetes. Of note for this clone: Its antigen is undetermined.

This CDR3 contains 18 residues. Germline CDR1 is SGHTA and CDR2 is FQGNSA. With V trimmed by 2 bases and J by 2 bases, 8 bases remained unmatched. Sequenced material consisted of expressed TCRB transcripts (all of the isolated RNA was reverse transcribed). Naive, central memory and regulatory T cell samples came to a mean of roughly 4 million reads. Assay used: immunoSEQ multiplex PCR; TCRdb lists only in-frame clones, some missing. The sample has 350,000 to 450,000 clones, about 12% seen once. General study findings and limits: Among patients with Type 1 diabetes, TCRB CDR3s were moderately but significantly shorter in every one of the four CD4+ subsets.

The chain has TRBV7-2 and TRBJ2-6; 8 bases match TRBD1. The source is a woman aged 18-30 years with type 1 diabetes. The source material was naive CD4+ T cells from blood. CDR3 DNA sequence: TGTGCCAGCAGCTTATGGTTCCTGGACAGGGCTGGGGCCAACGTCCTGACTTTC. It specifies CASSLWFLDRAGANVLTF.